This TCR beta chain emerged from a study of CD8+ T cells in alopecia areata. Sequencing relied on a cDNA template that was reverse transcribed from extracted RNA. Sequenced by immunoSEQ multiplex PCR; TCRdb stores in-frame clones only, minus some. The sample shows under 150,000 clones, around 50% of them seen only once. The germline gives CDR1 SQVTM, CDR2 ANQGSEA. The CDR3 has 11 residues. V gave up 6 bases and J gave up 10 bases, with 13 bases separating them. As to this clone: Antigen: not known.

Overall study findings and caveats: Mice showed TCR sharing more clearly than patients did, possibly owing to HLA.

The sequence was collected from a human donor with alopecia areata. J is TRBJ2-1 and V is TRBV29-1; D tentatively reads TRBD1 or TRBD2 (6 bases each). Sequenced input: NKG2D-low CD8+ T cells sorted from blood. The CDR3 loop is CSVGGGLEQFF. The CDR3 coding sequence is TGCAGCGTCGGAGGGGGGCTAGAGCAGTTCTTC.